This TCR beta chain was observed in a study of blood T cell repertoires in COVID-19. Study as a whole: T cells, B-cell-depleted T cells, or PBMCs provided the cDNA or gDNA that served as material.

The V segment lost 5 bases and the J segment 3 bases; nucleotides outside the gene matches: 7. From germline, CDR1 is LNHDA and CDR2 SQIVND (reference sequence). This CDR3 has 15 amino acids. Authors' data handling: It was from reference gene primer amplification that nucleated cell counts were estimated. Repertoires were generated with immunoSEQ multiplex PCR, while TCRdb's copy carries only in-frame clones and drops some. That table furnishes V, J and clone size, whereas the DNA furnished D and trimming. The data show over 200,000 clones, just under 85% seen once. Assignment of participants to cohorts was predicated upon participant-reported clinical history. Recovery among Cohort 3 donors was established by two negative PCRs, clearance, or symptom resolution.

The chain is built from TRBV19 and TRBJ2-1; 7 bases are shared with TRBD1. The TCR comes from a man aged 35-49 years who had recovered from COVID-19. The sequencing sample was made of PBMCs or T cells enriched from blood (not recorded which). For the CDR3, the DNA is TGTGCCAGTAGTCGACAGGGTTTAAACTACAATGAGCAGTTCTTC. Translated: CASSRQGLNYNEQFF.